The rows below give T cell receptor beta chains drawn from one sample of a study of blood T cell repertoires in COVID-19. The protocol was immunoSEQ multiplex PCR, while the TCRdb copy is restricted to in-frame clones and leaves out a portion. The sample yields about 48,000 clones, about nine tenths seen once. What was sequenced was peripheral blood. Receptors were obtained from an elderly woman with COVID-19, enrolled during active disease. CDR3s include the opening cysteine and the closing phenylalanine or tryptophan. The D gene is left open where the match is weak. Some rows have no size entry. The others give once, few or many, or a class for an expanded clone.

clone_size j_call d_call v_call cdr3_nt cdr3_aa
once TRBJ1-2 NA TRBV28 TGTGCCAGCAGGGAGGACGGCTATGGCTACACCTTC CASREDGYGYTF
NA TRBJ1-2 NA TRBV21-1 TGTGCCAGCACCTCGACCAGGTGTGGCTACACCTTC CASTSTRCGYTF
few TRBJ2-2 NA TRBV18 TGTGCCAGCTCACCGTTGGACCCCCAGGGCACCGGGGAGCTGTTTTTT CASSPLDPQGTGELFF
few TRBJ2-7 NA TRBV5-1 TGCGCCAGCAGCCAATCTACAGGGTCCCCGGGTTCCCACGAGCAGTACTTC CASSQSTGSPGSHEQYF
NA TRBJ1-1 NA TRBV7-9 TGTGCCAGCAGCCTCCTGACTGAAGCTTTCTTT CASSLLTEAFF
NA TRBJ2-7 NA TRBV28 TGTGCCAGCAGTTTACGTCCTAACCTATACGAGCAGTACTTC CASSLRPNLYEQYF
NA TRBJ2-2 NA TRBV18 TGTGCCAGCTCACCACGAGGTCACACCGGGGAGCTGTTTTTT CASSPRGHTGELFF
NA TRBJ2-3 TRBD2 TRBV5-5 TGTGCCAGCAGCTTGGTCCTGACTAGCTCCTTTTATACGCAGTATTTT CASSLVLTSSFYTQYF
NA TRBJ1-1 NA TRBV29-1 TGCAGCAGTATGGCAGGGGACACTTTCACTGAAGCTTTCTTT CSSMAGDTFTEAFF
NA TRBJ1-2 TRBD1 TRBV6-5 TGTGCCAGCAGGACAGGGGGCAGGGGCTATGGCTACACCTTC CASRTGGRGYGYTF
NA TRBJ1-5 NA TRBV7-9 TGTGCCAGCAGCTTAGTCGGGCGGGATAGCAATCAGCCCCAGCATTTT CASSLVGRDSNQPQHF
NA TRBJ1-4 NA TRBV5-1 TGCGCCAGCAGCGCGCCCCTTGGGGCAGCTAATGAAAAACTGTTTTTT CASSAPLGAANEKLFF
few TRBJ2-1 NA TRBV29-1 TGCAGCGTTGTGGGGGGGGCATCCTTTAATGAGCAGTTCTTC CSVVGGASFNEQFF
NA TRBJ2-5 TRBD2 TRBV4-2 TGTGCCAGCAGCCAAGTCTCGCTAGCGGGGCGCCAAGAGACCCAGTACTTC CASSQVSLAGRQETQYF
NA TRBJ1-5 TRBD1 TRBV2 TGTGCCAGCAGTGAGAGGCAGGGGGTTTATAGCAATCAGCCCCAGCATTTT CASSERQGVYSNQPQHF
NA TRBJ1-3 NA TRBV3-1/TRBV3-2 TGTGCCAGCAGCCAAATCACGAGGATCTCTGGAAACACCATATATTTT CASSQITRISGNTIYF
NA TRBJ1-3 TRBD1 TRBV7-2 TGTGCCAGCAGCTTACAGGGGGCCGACGCTGGAAACACCATATATTTT CASSLQGADAGNTIYF
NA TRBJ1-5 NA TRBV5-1 TGCGCCAGCAGCTTCCTGCCAGGGGATAGCAATCAGCCCCAGCATTTT CASSFLPGDSNQPQHF
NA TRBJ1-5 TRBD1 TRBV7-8 TGTGCGACATCCCCGACAGGGGCAAGGGTGACCCAGCATTTT CATSPTGARVTQHF
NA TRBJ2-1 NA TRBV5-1 TGCGCCAGCAGCGATTTCACAGGCACCTACAATGAGCAGTTCTTC CASSDFTGTYNEQFF
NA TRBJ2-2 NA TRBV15 TGTGCCACCAGCAGAGGTCGCGCGGGGGCAGAAACCGGGGAGCTGTTTTTT CATSRGRAGAETGELFF
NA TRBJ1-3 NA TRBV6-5 TGTGCCAGCAGTTATCGGCCAGGCAACTTTGGAAACACCATATATTTT CASSYRPGNFGNTIYF
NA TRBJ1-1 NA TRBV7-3 TGTGCCAGCAGCTTAGGGGCCGGCCGAGCCGGGAACACTGAAGCTTTCTTT CASSLGAGRAGNTEAFF
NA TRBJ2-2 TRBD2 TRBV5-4 TGTGCCAGCAGCTTTACTAGCGGAGGGGGTAAAGGGGAGCTGTTTTTT CASSFTSGGGKGELFF
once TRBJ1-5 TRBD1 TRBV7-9 TGTGCCAGCACCAATCCCGACAGGGTGGATCAGCCCCAGCATTTT CASTNPDRVDQPQHF
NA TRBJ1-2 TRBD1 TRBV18 TGTGCCAGCTCACTTGGGACAGCCGAGGCTTCTAGTGGCTACACCTTC CASSLGTAEASSGYTF
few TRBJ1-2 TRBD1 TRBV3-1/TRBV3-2 TGTGCCAGCAGCCCTTACCCGGACAGGGTCTATGGCTACACCTTC CASSPYPDRVYGYTF
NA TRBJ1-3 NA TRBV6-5 TGTGCCAGCAGTAAAATACTCGGCTCTGGAAACACCATATATTTT CASSKILGSGNTIYF
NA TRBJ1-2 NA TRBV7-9 TGTGCCAGCAGCTTAGAAGAGTATGGCTACACCTTC CASSLEEYGYTF
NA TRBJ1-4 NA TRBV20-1 TGCAGTGCTAGTAACAGGAATGAAAAACTGTTTTTT CSASNRNEKLFF
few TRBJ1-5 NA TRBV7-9 TGTGCCAGCAGCCAAGACGGGACAAGAAATCAGCCCCAGCATTTT CASSQDGTRNQPQHF
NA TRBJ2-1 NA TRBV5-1 TGCGCCAGCAGACCCGACGGGGGAGCCTACAATGAGCAGTTCTTC CASRPDGGAYNEQFF
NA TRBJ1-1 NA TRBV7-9 TGTGCCAGCAGCCATTTCACTGAAGCTTTCTTT CASSHFTEAFF
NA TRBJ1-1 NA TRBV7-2 TGTGCCAGCAGCCGGGCCAGGGTCAGGAACACTGAAGCTTTCTTT CASSRARVRNTEAFF
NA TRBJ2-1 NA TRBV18 TGTGCCAGCTCACCGTTAGGGGTCAACAATGAGCAGTTCTTC CASSPLGVNNEQFF
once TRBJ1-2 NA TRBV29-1 TGCAGCGTTGACGGTTGGCAGGGGAACTATGGCTACACCTTC CSVDGWQGNYGYTF
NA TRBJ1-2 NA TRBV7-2 TGTGCCAGCAGCTTAGGAGCGTCCTATGGCTACACCTTC CASSLGASYGYTF
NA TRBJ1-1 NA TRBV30 TGTGCCTGGAGTGTAATTAAGAACACTGAAGCTTTCTTT CAWSVIKNTEAFF
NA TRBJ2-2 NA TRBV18 TGTGCCAGCTCACCAGGTCTAGATTCCGGGGAGCTGTTTTTT CASSPGLDSGELFF
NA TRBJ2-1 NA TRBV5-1 TGCGCCAGCAGGAAGGTAGCGAGTATCTACAATGAGCAGTTCTTC CASRKVASIYNEQFF
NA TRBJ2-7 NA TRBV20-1 TGCAGTGGGGGGCGGGGGTACGAGCAGTACTTC CSGGRGYEQYF
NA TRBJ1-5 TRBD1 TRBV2 TGTGCCAGCAGTCCACAGGGGGTGGGCAATCAGCCCCAGCATTTT CASSPQGVGNQPQHF
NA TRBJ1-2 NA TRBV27 TGTGCCAGCAGTTCTGTAGCGGGGGCCTACACCTTC CASSSVAGAYTF
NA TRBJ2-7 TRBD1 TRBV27 TGTGCCAGCAGTTTTGGCAGGGGGTCCCACGAGCAGTACTTC CASSFGRGSHEQYF
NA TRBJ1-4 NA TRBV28 TGTGCCAGCAGTTTACTGGGGGCAGGAGAAAAACTGTTTTTT CASSLLGAGEKLFF
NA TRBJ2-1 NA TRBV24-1 TGTGCCACCAGTGATTCCCGGGGGGCCCCGGGGGGTGAGCAGTTCTTC CATSDSRGAPGGEQFF
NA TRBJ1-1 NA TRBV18 TGTGCCAGCTCACTGGAGCGTTCCTACACTGAAGCTTTCTTT CASSLERSYTEAFF
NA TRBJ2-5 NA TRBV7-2 TGTGCCAGCAGCTTAACAGGGTCAGGCTCCCAGTACTTC CASSLTGSGSQYF
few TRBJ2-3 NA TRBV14 TGTGCCAGCAGCCAATACAGGCGGGATACGCAGTATTTT CASSQYRRDTQYF
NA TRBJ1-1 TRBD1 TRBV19 TGTGCCAGTAGGCTTGGACAGGGGGCGCTGGGTGCTGAAGCTTTCTTT CASRLGQGALGAEAFF
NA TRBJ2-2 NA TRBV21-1 TGTGCCAGCAGCAAAGCGCACAGGGGGCAGTGGAACACCGGGGAGCTGTTTTTT CASSKAHRGQWNTGELFF
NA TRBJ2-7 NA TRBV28 TGTGCCAGCTCCCCGGGCTACGAGCAGTACTTC CASSPGYEQYF
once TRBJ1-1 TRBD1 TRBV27 TGTGCCAGCAGTTCACACCCCGGACAGGGGAGCACTGAAGCTTTCTTT CASSSHPGQGSTEAFF